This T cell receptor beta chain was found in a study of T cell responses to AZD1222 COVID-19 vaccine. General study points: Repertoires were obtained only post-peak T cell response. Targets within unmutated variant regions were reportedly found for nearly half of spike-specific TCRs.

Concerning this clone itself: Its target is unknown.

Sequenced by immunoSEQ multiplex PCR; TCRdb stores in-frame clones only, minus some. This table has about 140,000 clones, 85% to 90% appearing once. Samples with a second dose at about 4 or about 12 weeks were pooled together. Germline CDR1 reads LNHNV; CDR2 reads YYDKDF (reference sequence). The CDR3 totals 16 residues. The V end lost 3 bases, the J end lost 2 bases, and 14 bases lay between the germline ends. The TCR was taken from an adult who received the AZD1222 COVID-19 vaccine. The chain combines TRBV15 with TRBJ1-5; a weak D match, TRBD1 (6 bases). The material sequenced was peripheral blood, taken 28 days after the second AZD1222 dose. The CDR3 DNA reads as TGTGCCACCAGCAGCCTACAGGGAGGCGGCAATCAGCCCCAGCATTTT. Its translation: CATSSLQGGGNQPQHF.